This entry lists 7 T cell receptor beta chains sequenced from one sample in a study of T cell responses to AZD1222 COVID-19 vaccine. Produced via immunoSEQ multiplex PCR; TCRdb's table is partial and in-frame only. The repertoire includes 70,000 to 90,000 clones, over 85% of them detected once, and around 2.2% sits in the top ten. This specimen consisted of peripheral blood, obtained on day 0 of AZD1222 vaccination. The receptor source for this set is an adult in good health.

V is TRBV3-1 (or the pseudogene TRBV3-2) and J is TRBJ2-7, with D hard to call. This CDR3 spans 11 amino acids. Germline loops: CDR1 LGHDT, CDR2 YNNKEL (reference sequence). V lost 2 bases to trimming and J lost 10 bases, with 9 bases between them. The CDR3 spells CASSQIGPQYF. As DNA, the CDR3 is TGTGCCAGCAGCCAAATAGGACCCCAGTACTTC.

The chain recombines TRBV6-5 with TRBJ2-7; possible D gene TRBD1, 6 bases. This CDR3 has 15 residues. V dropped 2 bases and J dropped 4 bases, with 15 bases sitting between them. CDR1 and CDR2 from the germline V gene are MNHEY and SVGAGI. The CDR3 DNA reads TGTGCCAGCAGTTACGCCACACAGGGTGGATACGAGCAGTACTTC. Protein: CASSYATQGGYEQYF.

CDR3: CASSLPPETQYF. CDR3 bases: TGTGCCAGCAGTTTACCCCCAGAGACCCAGTACTTC. The rearrangement joins TRBV12-3 or TRBV12-4 to TRBJ2-5; the D is unclear. The V end lost 2 bases, the J end lost 4 bases, and 5 bases lay between the germline ends. The CDR3 has 12 amino acids.

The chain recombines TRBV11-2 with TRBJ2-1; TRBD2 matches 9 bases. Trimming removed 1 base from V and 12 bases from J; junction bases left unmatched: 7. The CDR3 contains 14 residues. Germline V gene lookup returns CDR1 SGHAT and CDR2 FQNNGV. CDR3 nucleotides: TGTGCCAGCAGCTTAGGGTCATCAGCGGGAGGGCAGTTCTTC. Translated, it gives CASSLGSSAGGQFF. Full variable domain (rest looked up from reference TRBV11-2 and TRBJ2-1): EAGVAQSPRYKIIEKRQSVAFWCNPISGHATLYWYQQILGQGPKLLIQFQNNGVVDDSQLPKDRFSAERLKGVDSTLKIQPAKLEDSAVYLCASSLGSSAGGQFFGPGTRLTVL.

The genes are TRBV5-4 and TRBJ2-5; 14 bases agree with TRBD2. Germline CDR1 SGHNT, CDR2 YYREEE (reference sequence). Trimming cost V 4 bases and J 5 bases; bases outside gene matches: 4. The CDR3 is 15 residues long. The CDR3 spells CASSRGLAGEETQYF. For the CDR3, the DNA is TGTGCCAGCAGCAGGGGACTAGCGGGAGAGGAGACCCAGTACTTC.

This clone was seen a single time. The CDR3 region is CASSPQTGTNEKLFF. The DNA of the CDR3 is TGTGCCAGTAGTCCCCAGACAGGGACTAATGAAAAACTGTTTTTT. The V call is TRBV19, the J call TRBJ1-4; 7 bases align to TRBD1. Losses at the gene ends were 5 bases for V and 2 bases for J; bases not matched to a gene: 5. Germline V gene data show CDR1 as LNHDA and CDR2 as SQIVND (reference sequence). This CDR3 spans 15 amino acids.

The CDR3 loop reads CASSIGQSSYNEQFF. As DNA, the CDR3 is TGCGCCAGCAGCATCGGTCAGAGCTCCTACAATGAGCAGTTCTTC. This chain uses TRBV5-1 with TRBJ2-1; D not certain. The CDR3 is made up of 15 amino acids. CDR1 is SGHRS and CDR2 is YFSETQ in the germline V gene. Trimming took 4 bases from V and 0 from J, leaving 11 bases between them.